This entry features one T cell receptor (beta chain) sequence. This specimen belongs to a study of blood T cell repertoires in COVID-19. Study at large: COVID-19 samples, acute and convalescent, were from the United States, Italy and Spain. PBMCs, B-cell-depleted T cells, or T cells were the source of the cDNA or gDNA that made up the material.

The CDR3 consists of 15 residues. Trimming pared 5 bases from V and 3 bases from J, leaving 13 bases between. Germline CDR1 SGHVS, CDR2 FNYEAQ. Original analysis: Amplified reference gene primers provided the basis for estimating nucleated cell counts. The protocol was immunoSEQ multiplex PCR, while the TCRdb copy is restricted to in-frame clones and leaves out a portion. V, J and clone size were drawn from that table, and D and trimming were deduced from the DNA. The profile shows about 54,000 clones, more than 75% of them singletons. The receptor was derived from a man aged 45-65 years with active COVID-19. Sequenced input: peripheral blood. The J gene is TRBJ1-4, the V gene TRBV7-6; D is uncertain. The CDR3 nucleotides are TGTGCCAGCAGCCCTAACACGGGTCCTAATGAAAAACTGTTTTTT. It encodes CASSPNTGPNEKLFF.